These T cell receptor beta chains were read from a single sample in a study of PD-1 blockade in mismatch repair-deficient tumors. Sequenced by immunoSEQ multiplex PCR; TCRdb stores in-frame clones only, minus some. The sample lists under 50,000 clones, more than 65% seen once, with around 3.5% in the top ten. Sequencing was performed on PBMCs, taken before pembrolizumab treatment. All receptors derive from an adult with mismatch repair-deficient cancer. CDR3s include the opening cysteine and the closing phenylalanine or tryptophan. The D gene is left open where the match is weak. Clone size is stated in some rows and not others, as once, few, many or a class when expanded.

size,D,J,V,CDR3,DNA
NA,TRBD1,TRBJ1-1,TRBV6-1,CASSGDRGRAEAFF,TGTGCCAGCAGCGGGGACAGGGGGCGGGCTGAAGCTTTCTTT
NA,TRBD2,TRBJ2-6,TRBV25-1,CASSTYLRESSGANVLTF,TGTGCCAGCAGTACTTACTTGCGGGAGAGCTCTGGGGCCAACGTCCTGACTTTC
NA,NA,TRBJ2-1,TRBV14,CASSRDRPLQFF,TGTGCCAGCAGTCGCGACAGACCCCTACAGTTCTTC
NA,TRBD2,TRBJ2-7,TRBV19,CASSESSGSPYEQYF,TGTGCCAGTAGTGAATCTAGCGGGAGTCCCTACGAGCAGTACTTC
NA,NA,TRBJ1-1,TRBV7-6,CASSPPVGIPEAFF,TGTGCCAGCAGCCCCCCGGTAGGGATCCCTGAAGCTTTCTTT
few,NA,TRBJ2-3,TRBV7-3,CASSLGPDTQYF,TGTGCCAGCAGCTTAGGGCCAGATACGCAGTATTTT
NA,TRBD1,TRBJ2-3,TRBV5-4,CASSLAGQATDTQYF,TGTGCCAGCAGCTTGGCGGGACAGGCCACAGATACGCAGTATTTT
NA,TRBD1,TRBJ2-4,TRBV29-1,CSLHPDRAEPLAKNIQYF,TGCAGCCTCCATCCCGACAGGGCAGAACCACTAGCCAAAAACATTCAGTACTTC
NA,NA,TRBJ2-7,TRBV10-3,CAISQGGDEQYF,TGTGCCATCAGCCAGGGTGGGGACGAGCAGTACTTC
NA,NA,TRBJ1-2,TRBV19,CASSETGTYYGYTF,TGTGCCAGTAGCGAAACAGGGACTTACTATGGCTACACCTTC
NA,NA,TRBJ2-2,TRBV6-5,CASFQGSGTGELFF,TGTGCCAGCTTCCAGGGGTCGGGCACCGGGGAGCTGTTTTTT
NA,TRBD1,TRBJ1-2,TRBV27,CASRQPGQGAGIGYTF,TGTGCCAGCAGGCAACCGGGACAGGGGGCAGGAATAGGCTACACCTTC
NA,TRBD2,TRBJ2-1,TRBV18,CASSPPSGSRDEQFF,TGTGCCAGCTCACCCCCTAGCGGGAGCCGGGATGAGCAGTTCTTC
NA,NA,TRBJ2-7,TRBV9,CASSVGWAAYEQYF,TGTGCCAGCAGCGTAGGGTGGGCAGCCTACGAGCAGTACTTC
NA,NA,TRBJ2-7,TRBV2,CASSEITTGSTYEQYF,TGTGCCAGCAGTGAAATAACAACGGGATCTACCTACGAGCAGTACTTC
NA,NA,TRBJ2-7,TRBV7-2,CASSLDPREALEQYF,TGTGCCAGCAGCTTAGATCCCCGAGAAGCGCTCGAGCAGTACTTC
NA,NA,TRBJ1-4,TRBV5-1,CASSSQGLREKLFF,TGCGCCAGCAGCTCACAAGGGTTAAGAGAAAAACTGTTTTTT
NA,TRBD1,TRBJ1-4,TRBV4-1,CASSQALTNRGNEKLFF,TGCGCCAGCAGCCAAGCCCTAACTAACAGGGGCAATGAAAAACTGTTTTTT
few,TRBD2,TRBJ2-3,TRBV5-4,CASSLNPTSGITDTQYF,TGTGCCAGCAGCCTAAACCCGACTAGCGGGATTACAGATACGCAGTATTTT
NA,TRBD1,TRBJ2-7,TRBV7-2,CASSLDRQGGREQYF,TGTGCCAGCAGCTTAGATCGACAGGGGGGGAGAGAGCAGTACTTC
NA,NA,TRBJ2-3,TRBV2,CASSDGVADTQYF,TGTGCCAGCAGTGATGGGGTGGCAGATACGCAGTATTTT
NA,NA,TRBJ2-7,TRBV12-5,CASGLYREGQYF,TGTGCTAGTGGTTTGTATCGAGAGGGGCAGTACTTC
once,NA,TRBJ2-5,TRBV27,CASSSRGRGPETQYF,TGTGCCAGCAGTTCCCGAGGCAGGGGCCCGGAGACCCAGTACTTC
NA,NA,TRBJ1-1,TRBV6-9,CASRRGPISEAFF,TGTGCCAGCAGACGGGGGCCCATCTCTGAAGCTTTCTTT
NA,NA,TRBJ2-7,TRBV7-6,CASSPPSRDYPYEQYF,TGTGCCAGCAGCCCCCCCTCCCGAGACTATCCCTACGAGCAGTACTTC
NA,NA,TRBJ2-1,TRBV6-1,CASSEMGGLYEQFF,TGTGCCAGCAGTGAAATGGGCGGACTTTATGAGCAGTTCTTC
NA,TRBD2,TRBJ2-5,TRBV18,CASSPGTRIQETQYF,TGTGCCAGCTCACCCGGGACTAGAATCCAAGAGACCCAGTACTTC
NA,NA,TRBJ2-7,TRBV7-9,CASSLKSSEQYF,TGTGCCAGCAGCTTAAAGTCCTCCGAGCAGTACTTC
NA,TRBD2,TRBJ2-7,TRBV4-3,CASSQESGRIYEQYF,TGCGCCAGCAGCCAAGAGAGCGGGAGAATCTACGAGCAGTACTTC
NA,NA,TRBJ2-5,TRBV10-3,CAISEGTEETQYF,TGTGCCATCAGTGAAGGAACGGAAGAGACCCAGTACTTC
NA,NA,TRBJ1-1,TRBV6-6,CASSPPGTEAFF,TGTGCCAGCAGCCCGCCGGGCACTGAAGCTTTCTTT
NA,TRBD2,TRBJ2-7,TRBV6-6,CASRSLAGSYEQYF,TGTGCCAGCAGATCACTAGCGGGATCCTACGAGCAGTACTTC